These T cell receptor beta chains were read from a single sample in a study of response to subunit inactivated influenza vaccine. Via MiXCR, TCRdb re-called the RT-PCR reads, giving one row per CDR3 protein. The sample lists roughly 760,000 distinct CDR3 sequences; 21% were seen once. The sample in question was PBMCs from blood, obtained roughly 5 days after vaccination. Receptors were obtained from a man in his fifties who received an inactivated influenza vaccine. CDR3s include the opening cysteine and the closing phenylalanine or tryptophan. D genes are given only for firm matches. The size field is filled for only some rows; it gives once, few, many or a size class.

>TRBD2|NA|TRBV7-3|TRBJ2-1
TGTGCCAGCAGTCACCTTCCCAGCGCGGGAGACAATGAGCAGTTCTTC
CASSHLPSAGDNEQFF
>NA|NA|TRBV6-2/TRBV6-3|TRBJ2-4
TGTGCCAGCAGTTACTCACAGGGCCCTCAGTACTTC
CASSYSQGPQYF
>TRBD1|NA|TRBV12-3/TRBV12-4|TRBJ2-5
TGTGCCAGCGGAAACCATGACAGGGGGCGGGAGACCCAGTACTTC
CASGNHDRGRETQYF
>NA|many|TRBV5-1|TRBJ2-3
TGCGCCAGCAGCTTGGCCTTGGGGGCCACCCTCACACAAGATACGCAGTATTTT
CASSLALGATLTQDTQYF
>NA|many|TRBV12-3/TRBV12-4|TRBJ2-4
TGTGCCAGCAGTGAGGGACCAGCCGCCAAAAACATTCAGTACTTC
CASSEGPAAKNIQYF
>TRBD2|many|TRBV12-3/TRBV12-4|TRBJ2-1
TGTGCCAGCGCTCTAGCGGGAGTAAGGAATGAGCAGTTCTTC
CASALAGVRNEQFF
>NA|few|TRBV7-2|TRBJ2-7
TGTGCCAGCAGCTTAGGGGTGGGAACCTACGAGCAGTACTTC
CASSLGVGTYEQYF
>NA|NA|TRBV12-3/TRBV12-4|TRBJ2-7
TGTGCCAGCAGTTTACCAGGGGATGTCTACGAGCAGTACTTC
CASSLPGDVYEQYF
>NA|few|TRBV21-1|TRBJ2-7
TGTGCCAGCAGCACCCAGGTCGTAGGAGTTTATGAGCAGTACTTC
CASSTQVVGVYEQYF
>NA|few|TRBV15|TRBJ2-1
TGTGCCACCAGCATCAGCCGGGGGGCAAACTACAATGAGCAGTTCTTC
CATSISRGANYNEQFF
>NA|many|TRBV12-3/TRBV12-4|TRBJ2-7
TGTGCCAGCAGTTTGGAACTTAACTACGAGCAGTACTTC
CASSLELNYEQYF
>TRBD1|few|TRBV6-5|TRBJ2-6
TGTGCCAGCAGTTTCGGAGGGACAGGGGTTCCTGGGGCCAACGTCCTGACTTTC
CASSFGGTGVPGANVLTF
>NA|many|TRBV5-1|TRBJ2-2
TGCGCCAGCGCCTTGCTCGTCCGGGGGCGAGACACCGGGGAGCTGTTTTTT
CASALLVRGRDTGELFF
>NA|few|TRBV5-1|TRBJ1-1
TGCGCCAGCAGCTTGGTCAGTCGGGACACTGAAGCTTTCTTT
CASSLVSRDTEAFF
>NA|few|TRBV29-1|TRBJ1-6
TGCAGCGTGGGGGGCGGCCAGCCTAATTCACCCCTCCACTTT
CSVGGGQPNSPLHF
>NA|few|TRBV20-1|TRBJ2-5
TGCAGTGCCCTGGACGGTCTTGGGACCCAGTACTTC
CSALDGLGTQYF
>NA|few|TRBV7-2|TRBJ2-1
TGTGCCAGCAGCTTAAAGCGGCTAGAAGGTGAGCAGTTCTTC
CASSLKRLEGEQFF
>NA|many|TRBV15|TRBJ2-2
TGTGCCACCAACAGGGCCTTGAACACCGGGGAGCTGTTTTTT
CATNRALNTGELFF
>NA|few|TRBV20-1|TRBJ2-3
TGCAGTGCTAGCTTCACCTCGACTAGCACAGATACGCAGTATTTT
CSASFTSTSTDTQYF
>NA|NA|TRBV6-1|TRBJ2-7
TGTGCCAGCGCCGGGACGGGGAGCTCCTACGAGCAGTACTTC
CASAGTGSSYEQYF
>NA|once|TRBV10-3|TRBJ2-5
TGTGCCATCAGTGATGCGGGGCCGGGAGAGACCCAGTACTTC
CAISDAGPGETQYF
>NA|few|TRBV11-2|TRBJ1-4
TGTGCCAGCAGCTTTCAATTCGTCGGTAATGAAAAACTGTTTTTT
CASSFQFVGNEKLFF
>NA|few|TRBV9|TRBJ1-1
TGTGCCAGCAGCGTAGGAGGGGCAGACACTGAAGCTTTCTTT
CASSVGGADTEAFF
>TRBD1|NA|TRBV6-2/TRBV6-3|TRBJ1-5
TGTGCCAGCAGTTCCCGGGACAGAGCGGGCAATCAGCCCCAGCATTTT
CASSSRDRAGNQPQHF
>TRBD1|few|TRBV7-3|TRBJ2-3
TGTGCCAGCAGCGACGGACAGGGGTGGACGCAGTATTTT
CASSDGQGWTQYF
>NA|NA|TRBV3-1|TRBJ2-5
TGTGCCAGCAGCCTAAGTCGTGGTAATCAAGAGACCCAGTACTTC
CASSLSRGNQETQYF
>NA|few|TRBV12-3/TRBV12-4|TRBJ2-7
TGTGCCAGCAGTTTAGGGGTCGCTACCGCGGGGCAGTACTTC
CASSLGVATAGQYF
>NA|few|TRBV6-2/TRBV6-3|TRBJ2-7
TGTGCCAGCAGGCAGGACAGTTTCTACGAGCAGTACTTC
CASRQDSFYEQYF
>TRBD1|few|TRBV12-3/TRBV12-4|TRBJ1-2
TGTGCCAGCAGTTTGGGACAGCAAAGTGGCTACACCTTC
CASSLGQQSGYTF
>NA|many|TRBV20-1|TRBJ2-1
TGCAGTGCTAGGCACAGGGTGGATCGGGCCGTCAACTTTTATAGCTCCTACAATGAGCAGTTCTTC
CSARHRVDRAVNFYSSYNEQFF
>NA|NA|TRBV2|TRBJ2-6
TGTGCCAGCACTGCGTGGGGCTCTGGGGCCAACGTCCTGACTTTC
CASTAWGSGANVLTF